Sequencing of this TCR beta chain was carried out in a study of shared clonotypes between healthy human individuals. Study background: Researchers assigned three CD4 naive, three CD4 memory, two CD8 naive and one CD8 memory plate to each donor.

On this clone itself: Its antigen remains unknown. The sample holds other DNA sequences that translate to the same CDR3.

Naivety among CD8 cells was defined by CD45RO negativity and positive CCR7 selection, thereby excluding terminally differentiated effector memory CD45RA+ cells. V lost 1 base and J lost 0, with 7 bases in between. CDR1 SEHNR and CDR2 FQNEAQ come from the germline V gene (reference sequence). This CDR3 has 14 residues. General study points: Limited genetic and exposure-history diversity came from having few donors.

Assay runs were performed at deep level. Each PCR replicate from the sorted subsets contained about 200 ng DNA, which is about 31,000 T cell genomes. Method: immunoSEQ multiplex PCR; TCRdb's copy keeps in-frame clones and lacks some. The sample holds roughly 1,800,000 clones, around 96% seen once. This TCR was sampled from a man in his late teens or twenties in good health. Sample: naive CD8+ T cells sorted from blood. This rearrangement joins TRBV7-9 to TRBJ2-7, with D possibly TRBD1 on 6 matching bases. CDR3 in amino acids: CASSLEGGSYEQYF. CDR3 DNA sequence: TGTGCCAGCAGCTTAGAAGGGGGCTCCTACGAGCAGTACTTC.